This passage covers 13 T cell receptor beta chains from one sample sequenced in a study of early T cells in non-severe SARS-CoV-2 infection. TCRdb ran MiXCR on the 5' RACE reads and lists one entry per CDR3 protein. The data contain about 30,000 distinct CDR3 sequences, less than 6.5% of them singletons. The specimen was whole blood. The receptors originated from an adult who was a healthcare worker with PCR-confirmed SARS-CoV-2 infection or an uninfected control (not recorded which).

This clonotype was observed at least ten times. The rearrangement links TRBV11-2 to TRBJ2-7; no clear D gene. Germline CDR1 is SGHAT and CDR2 is FQNNGV. The V end was cut by 5 bases, the J end by 6 bases, with 11 bases between. The CDR3 consists of 12 residues. This chain's CDR3 is CASSPSVGEQYF. CDR3 bases: TGTGCCAGCAGCCCCTCCGTCGGCGAGCAGTACTTC.

This clonotype appeared many times. J is TRBJ2-1 and V is TRBV7-9; 8 bases are shared with TRBD2. V gave up 1 base and J gave up 8 bases; unmatched junction bases: 10. This CDR3 is built from 16 residues. Germline V gene data show CDR1 as SEHNR and CDR2 as FQNEAQ (reference sequence). The CDR3 is CASSLGSSGNPDEQFF. In DNA form, the CDR3 reads TGTGCCAGCAGCTTAGGGAGTAGCGGGAACCCCGATGAGCAGTTCTTC.

This clonotype turned up a few times. The CDR3 DNA sequence: TGTGCCAGCAGCTTTGGGGGCCAAGAGACCCAGTACTTC. It specifies CASSFGGQETQYF. The V call is TRBV7-9, the J call TRBJ2-5; D might be TRBD1 or TRBD2, each matching 5 bases. The V end was cut by 3 bases, the J end by 1 base, with 6 bases between. The CDR3 is 13 residues long. The germline V gene encodes CDR1 SEHNR and CDR2 FQNEAQ (reference sequence). Together with reference TRBV7-9 and TRBJ2-5, the CDR3 gives the full variable domain: DTGVSQNPRHKITKRGQNVTFRCDPISEHNRLYWYRQTLGQGPEFLTYFQNEAQLEKSRLLSDRFSAERPKGSFSTLEIQRTEQGDSAMYLCASSFGGQETQYFGPGTRLLVL.

This clonotype was picked up a small number of times. V usage is TRBV18 and J usage is TRBJ1-1; D gene uncertain. CDR3 length equals 14 residues. From germline, CDR1 is KGHSH and CDR2 LQKENI. V lost 3 bases and J lost 7, with 15 bases in between. In DNA form, the CDR3 reads TGTGCCAGCTCACCCTGGGTGGATGAAGGTGAAGCTTTCTTT. Translation: CASSPWVDEGEAFF.

This clonotype has a count of ten or more. The V and J genes are TRBV11-2 and TRBJ2-1; weak D call: TRBD2 (6 bases). The CDR3 runs 16 residues. From germline, CDR1 is SGHAT and CDR2 FQNNGV. V lost 0 bases, J lost 4 bases, and 13 bases lay in between. The CDR3 protein is CASSLEGTWTYNEQFF. CDR3 sequence (DNA): TGTGCCAGCAGCTTAGAGGGGACTTGGACTTACAATGAGCAGTTCTTC.

This clonotype was recorded at least ten times. The chain couples TRBV4-2 to TRBJ2-3; tentatively, D is TRBD2 (5 bases). The CDR3 is made up of 17 amino acids. The V and J ends lost 2 bases and 7 bases respectively, with 22 bases between them. Germline V gene data show CDR1 as LGHNA and CDR2 as YNFKEQ. For the CDR3, the DNA is TGTGCCAGCAGCCAACCCCCTGGGCCTAGCAGAGCATATACGCAGTATTTT. Protein sequence: CASSQPPGPSRAYTQYF.

This clonotype came up many times. The chain uses TRBV29-1 and TRBJ2-3; D unclear. The CDR3 is 13 residues long. The V gene's germline CDR1 is SQVTM and CDR2 ANQGSEA. Trimming left V 5 bases short and J 5 bases short, with 14 bases between. Here the CDR3 reads CSVLRSFQDTQYF. CDR3 DNA: TGCAGCGTTCTGAGGTCGTTCCAAGATACGCAGTATTTT.

This clonotype was counted between two and nine times. The rearrangement joins TRBV28 to TRBJ2-2, with 11 bases aligning to TRBD2. The CDR3 length is 17 residues. V shed 6 bases, J shed 4 bases, and the junction held 10 bases outside the gene matches. Germline CDR1 and CDR2: MDHEN and SYDVKM. CDR3 protein: CASSNSGRADSTGELFF. The CDR3 DNA is TGTGCCAGCAGCAATAGCGGGAGGGCCGATTCCACCGGGGAGCTGTTTTTT.

The chain recombines TRBV2 with TRBJ2-1; 12 nucleotides align to TRBD2. Trimming removed 8 bases from V and 5 bases from J; junction bases left unmatched: 4. The CDR3 covers 14 residues. From germline, CDR1 is SNHLY and CDR2 FYNNEI. The CDR3 loop is CASGGLAGNNEQFF. CDR3 in DNA: TGTGCCAGCGGGGGACTAGCGGGTAACAATGAGCAGTTCTTC. Based on the CDR3 plus reference TRBV2 and TRBJ2-1, the full variable domain is EPEVTQTPSHQVTQMGQEVILRCVPISNHLYFYWYRQILGQKVEFLVSFYNNEISEKSEIFDDQFSVERPDGSNFTLKIRSTKLEDSAMYFCASGGLAGNNEQFFGPGTRLTVL.

The chain links TRBV20-1 to TRBJ2-5; 7 nucleotides match TRBD1. CDR1 and CDR2 (germline): DFQATT, SNEGSKA (reference sequence). This CDR3 is 14 amino acids long. J lost 2 bases, V lost 5 bases, and 8 bases had no gene match. Here the CDR3 DNA reads TGCAGTGCTGACAGACAGGGCGTTCAAGAGACCCAGTACTTC. Residues: CSADRQGVQETQYF.

This clonotype showed up many times. The genes are TRBV6-5 and TRBJ2-6, with D uncertain. The CDR3 has 14 residues. Trimming removed 0 bases from V and 1 base from J, with 1 base in between. Germline CDR1 reads MNHEY; CDR2 reads SVGAGI. The CDR3 DNA follows: TGTGCCAGCAGTTACTCATCTGGGGCCAACGTCCTGACTTTC. Translated: CASSYSSGANVLTF.

V usage is TRBV15 and J usage is TRBJ2-1; 9 bases line up with TRBD2. V was pared by 0 bases and J by 0 bases, with 9 bases of the junction left unmatched. The germline CDR1 and CDR2 sequences are LNHNV and YYDKDF (reference sequence). The CDR3 is 19 amino acids. The DNA of the CDR3 is TGTGCCACCAGCAGAGATAAACTAGCGGGTGGGAGCTCCTACAATGAGCAGTTCTTC. Residues: CATSRDKLAGGSSYNEQFF.

This clonotype appeared many times. The chain recombines TRBV7-6 with TRBJ2-3; 12 positions match TRBD2. V lost 4 bases to trimming and J lost 7 bases; unmatched junction nucleotides: 9. The germline CDR1 and CDR2 sequences are SGHVS and FNYEAQ. This CDR3 comprises 16 residues. The CDR3 spells CASSSISTSGSYTQYF. The CDR3 DNA reads TGTGCCAGCAGCTCAATTTCGACTAGCGGGAGTTATACGCAGTATTTT.